The rows below give T cell receptor beta chains drawn from one sample of a study of shared clonotypes between healthy human individuals. Produced via immunoSEQ multiplex PCR; TCRdb's table is partial and in-frame only. Of about 330,000 clones listed, about 74% are singletons. Sequenced input: memory CD4+ T cells sorted from blood. The source of these receptors is a man aged 25-40 years in good health. Each CDR3 is given with its conserved first and last residue. Each record gives: clone size, D gene, J gene, V gene, CDR3 protein, CDR3 DNA. The D gene is left open where the match is weak. Clone size is stated in some rows and not others, as once, few, many or a class when expanded.

NA	NA	TRBJ1-1	TRBV29-1	CSAAGQVNTEAFF	TGCAGCGCGGCTGGGCAGGTGAACACTGAAGCTTTCTTT
NA	NA	TRBJ2-7	TRBV7-9	CASSFAVEQYF	TGTGCCAGCAGCTTTGCGGTCGAGCAGTACTTC
few	NA	TRBJ2-2	TRBV29-1	CSGRVSANTGELFF	TGCAGCGGTCGTGTGTCAGCGAACACCGGGGAGCTGTTTTTT
many	TRBD2	TRBJ2-4	TRBV11-2	CASTAGGNIQYF	TGTGCCAGCACGGCGGGGGGAAACATTCAGTACTTC
NA	NA	TRBJ1-3	TRBV14	CASSQVSGNTIYF	TGTGCCAGCAGCCAAGTCTCCGGAAACACCATATATTTT
NA	NA	TRBJ2-7	TRBV6-4	CARRDLLYEQYF	TGTGCCAGAAGGGACTTACTCTACGAGCAGTACTTC
NA	NA	TRBJ2-1	TRBV11-2	CASSLASGTYNEQFF	TGTGCCAGCAGCTTAGCCTCCGGGACCTACAATGAGCAGTTCTTC
NA	NA	TRBJ1-4	TRBV9	CASSVSGQNFEKLFF	TGTGCCAGCAGCGTATCGGGGCAGAACTTTGAAAAACTGTTTTTT
many	TRBD2	TRBJ2-1	TRBV7-9	CASSPVSSGRWNEQFF	TGTGCCAGCAGCCCCGTTTCCAGCGGGAGATGGAATGAGCAGTTCTTC
NA	NA	TRBJ2-5	TRBV5-6	CASSRDRASPQETQYF	TGTGCCAGCAGCCGGGACCGGGCCTCCCCCCAAGAGACCCAGTACTTC
NA	TRBD1	TRBJ1-1	TRBV6-5	CASSGTGGFTAEAFF	TGTGCCAGCAGCGGCACAGGGGGCTTCACGGCTGAAGCTTTCTTT
NA	NA	TRBJ2-1	TRBV11-3	CASSLGGSNDNEQFF	TGTGCCAGCAGCTTAGGTGGGAGCAATGACAATGAGCAGTTCTTC
NA	TRBD2	TRBJ2-7	TRBV5-1	CASSWGRLAGNYEQYF	TGCGCCAGCAGCTGGGGTCGACTAGCGGGGAACTACGAGCAGTACTTC
NA	NA	TRBJ1-6	TRBV6-1	CASSGLDNSPLHF	TGTGCCAGCAGTGGGTTAGATAATTCACCCCTCCACTTT
once	TRBD1	TRBJ1-2	TRBV4-1	CASSQDPRSHHRGVNYGYTF	TGCGCCAGCAGCCAAGATCCCCGCTCCCACCACAGGGGTGTTAACTATGGCTACACCTTC
few	NA	TRBJ1-4	TRBV28	CASSLVGGEEKLFF	TGTGCCAGCAGTTTAGTGGGCGGGGAAGAAAAACTGTTTTTT
once	TRBD1	TRBJ1-3	TRBV7-2	CASSPGQTRNTIYF	TGTGCCAGCAGCCCGGGACAGACCCGAAACACCATATATTTT
many	NA	TRBJ2-6	TRBV6-6	CASSYPAGANVLTF	TGTGCCAGCAGTTACCCAGCTGGGGCCAACGTCCTGACTTTC
NA	TRBD2	TRBJ2-1	TRBV18	CASSRPGLANYNEQFF	TGTGCCAGCTCAAGACCGGGACTAGCGAACTACAATGAGCAGTTCTTC
once	NA	TRBJ2-3	TRBV5-1	CASSGGTLSQYF	TGCGCCAGCAGTGGTGGGACGTTATCACAGTATTTT
NA	TRBD2	TRBJ2-3	TRBV29-1	CSVEGAGGTTDTQYF	TGCAGCGTTGAAGGAGCGGGAGGCACCACAGATACGCAGTATTTT
NA	NA	TRBJ2-3	TRBV2	CASSEGEDTQYF	TGTGCCAGCAGTGAAGGGGAGGATACGCAGTATTTT
few	NA	TRBJ2-1	TRBV28	CASSLGTAVNEQFF	TGTGCCAGCAGTTTGGGGACGGCAGTAAATGAGCAGTTCTTC
NA	NA	TRBJ2-5	TRBV27	CASGPWGGETQYF	TGTGCCAGCGGACCTTGGGGCGGAGAGACCCAGTACTTC
many	NA	TRBJ2-3	TRBV6-4	CASSPGTRTDTQYF	TGTGCCAGCAGTCCCGGGACCAGGACAGATACGCAGTATTTT
NA	NA	TRBJ1-2	TRBV6-5	CATRGGLHYGYTF	TGTGCCACCCGCGGGGGGTTGCACTATGGCTACACCTTC
NA	NA	TRBJ2-5	TRBV2	CATKYQETQYF	TGTGCCACCAAGTACCAAGAGACCCAGTACTTC
NA	NA	TRBJ1-4	TRBV14	CASSPLGGVWEKLFF	TGTGCCAGCAGCCCCCTCGGGGGGGTATGGGAAAAACTGTTTTTT
NA	NA	TRBJ2-7	TRBV18	CASSPRYEQYF	TGTGCCAGCTCACCCCGCTACGAGCAGTACTTC
NA	TRBD2	TRBJ2-2	TRBV11-3	CASSYPRGTSGRAGELFF	TGTGCCAGCAGCTACCCCAGGGGGACTAGCGGGAGGGCCGGGGAGCTGTTTTTT
NA	TRBD2	TRBJ2-7	TRBV7-9	CASSLGGAGVSYEQYF	TGTGCCAGCAGCTTAGGAGGCGCGGGGGTGAGCTACGAGCAGTACTTC
NA	NA	TRBJ2-1	TRBV28	CASSFSTGPQFF	TGTGCCAGCAGTTTTTCTACAGGGCCGCAGTTCTTC